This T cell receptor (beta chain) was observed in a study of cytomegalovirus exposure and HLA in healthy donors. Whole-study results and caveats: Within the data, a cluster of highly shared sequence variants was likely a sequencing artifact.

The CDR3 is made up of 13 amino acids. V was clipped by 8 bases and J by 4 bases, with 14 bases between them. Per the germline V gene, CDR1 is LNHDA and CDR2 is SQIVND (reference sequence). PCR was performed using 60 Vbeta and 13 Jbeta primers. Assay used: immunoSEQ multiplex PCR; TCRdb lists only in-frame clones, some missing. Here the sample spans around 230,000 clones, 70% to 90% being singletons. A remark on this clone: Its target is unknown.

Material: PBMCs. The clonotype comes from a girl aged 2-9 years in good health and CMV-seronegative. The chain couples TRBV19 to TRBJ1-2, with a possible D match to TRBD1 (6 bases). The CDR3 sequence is CASRAGGGYGYTF. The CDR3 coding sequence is TGTGCCAGTCGAGCGGGGGGCGGCTATGGCTACACCTTC.